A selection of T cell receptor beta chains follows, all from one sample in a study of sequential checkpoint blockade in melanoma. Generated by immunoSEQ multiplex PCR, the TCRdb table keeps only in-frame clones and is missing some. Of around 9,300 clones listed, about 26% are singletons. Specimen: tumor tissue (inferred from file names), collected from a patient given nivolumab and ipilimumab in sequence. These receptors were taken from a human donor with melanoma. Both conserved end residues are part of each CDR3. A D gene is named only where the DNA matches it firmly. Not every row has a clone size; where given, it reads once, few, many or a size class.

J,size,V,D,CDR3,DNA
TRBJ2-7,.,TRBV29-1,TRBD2,CSVVAGSSYEQYF,TGCAGCGTTGTAGCGGGGAGCTCCTACGAGCAGTACTTC
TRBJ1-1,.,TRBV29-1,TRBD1,CSVEKTGMNTEAFF,TGCAGCGTTGAAAAGACAGGGATGAACACTGAAGCTTTCTTT
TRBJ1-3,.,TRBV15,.,CATSRDPYGGGSWAGNTIYF,TGTGCCACCAGCAGAGACCCCTATGGCGGGGGGTCTTGGGCTGGAAACACCATATATTTT
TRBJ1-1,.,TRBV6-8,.,CASRQGPRTAFF,TGTGCCAGCAGACAGGGACCCCGGACAGCTTTCTTT
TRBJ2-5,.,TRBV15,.,CATSRVTGNAETQYF,TGTGCCACCAGCAGAGTTACAGGGAACGCGGAGACCCAGTACTTC
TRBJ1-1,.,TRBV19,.,CASSPLIHPFTEAFF,TGTGCCAGTAGTCCTCTGATCCATCCGTTCACTGAAGCTTTCTTT
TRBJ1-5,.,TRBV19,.,CASSSDGTNNQPQHF,TGTGCCAGTAGCTCCGACGGGACAAACAATCAGCCCCAGCATTTT
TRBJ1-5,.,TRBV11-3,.,CASSPQGLGQPQHF,TGTGCCAGCAGCCCCCAGGGGCTGGGTCAGCCCCAGCATTTT
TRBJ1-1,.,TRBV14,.,CASSPPGRWNTEAFF,TGTGCCAGCAGCCCTCCGGGACGGTGGAACACTGAAGCTTTCTTT
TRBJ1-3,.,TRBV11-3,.,CASSLGRPRNSGNTIYF,TGTGCCAGCAGCTTAGGCCGGCCGAGAAACTCTGGAAACACCATATATTTT
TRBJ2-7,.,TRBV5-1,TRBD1,CASSTGQGPYEQYF,TGCGCCAGCAGCACGGGACAGGGCCCCTACGAGCAGTACTTC
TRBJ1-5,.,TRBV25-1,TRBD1,CASGPTGGNQPQHF,TGTGCCAGCGGGCCTACAGGGGGTAATCAGCCCCAGCATTTT
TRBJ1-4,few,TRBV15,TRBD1,CATSRDQGQHEKLFF,TGTGCCACCAGCAGGGACCAGGGACAGCATGAAAAACTGTTTTTT
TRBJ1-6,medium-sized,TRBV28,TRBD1,CASSPGTALEALHF,TGTGCCAGCAGTCCCGGGACAGCCTTAGAGGCCCTCCACTTT
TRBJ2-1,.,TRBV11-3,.,CASSFQSSYNEQFF,TGTGCCAGCAGCTTCCAAAGTTCCTACAATGAGCAGTTCTTC
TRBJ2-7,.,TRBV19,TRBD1,CASSGPGQGSYEQYF,TGTGCCAGTAGTGGACCGGGACAGGGGTCCTACGAGCAGTACTTC
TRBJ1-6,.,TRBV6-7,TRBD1,CASSYLWTGGISPLHF,TGTGCCAGCAGTTACTTATGGACAGGGGGCATTTCACCCCTCCACTTT
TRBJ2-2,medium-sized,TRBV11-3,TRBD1,CASSLPGGTGSGELFF,TGTGCCAGCAGTTTACCCGGTGGGACAGGGAGCGGGGAGCTGTTTTTT
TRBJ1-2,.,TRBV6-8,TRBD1,CASSSRDRALYGYTF,TGTGCCAGCAGTAGTCGGGACAGGGCCCTCTATGGCTACACCTTC
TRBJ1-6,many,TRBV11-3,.,CASSDRTVTSSYNSPLHF,TGTGCCAGCAGCGACCGGACGGTAACAAGCTCCTATAATTCACCCCTCCACTTT
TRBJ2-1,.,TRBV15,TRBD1,CASSGTGGGHEQFF,TGTGCCTCCTCGGGGACAGGGGGCGGGCATGAGCAGTTCTTC
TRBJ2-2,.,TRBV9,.,CASMKGIDTGELFF,TGTGCCAGCATGAAAGGGATCGACACCGGGGAGCTGTTTTTT
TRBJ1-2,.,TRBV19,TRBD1,CASNSGQGSISYGYTF,TGTGCCAGTAACTCGGGACAGGGGAGTATTAGTTATGGCTACACCTTC
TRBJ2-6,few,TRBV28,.,CASSLNRYSGANVLTF,TGTGCCAGCAGTCTCAACCGTTACTCTGGGGCCAACGTCCTGACTTTC
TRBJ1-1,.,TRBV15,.,CATSRRQAIYTEAFF,TGTGCCACCAGCAGAAGACAGGCTATTTACACTGAAGCTTTCTTT
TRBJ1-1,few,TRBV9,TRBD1,CASSAAGTEEAFF,TGTGCCAGCAGCGCAGCCGGGACAGAAGAAGCTTTCTTT
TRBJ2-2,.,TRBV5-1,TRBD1,CASRQGAQNTGELFF,TGCGCCAGCCGCCAGGGGGCACAGAACACCGGGGAGCTGTTTTTT